This is a list of T cell receptor beta chains from one sample in a study of blood T cell repertoires in COVID-19. The assay was immunoSEQ multiplex PCR, and TCRdb's table has in-frame clones only and misses some. This table holds more than 40,000 clones, roughly 90% found once. Material: peripheral blood. Receptor source: a man older than 75 with acute or convalescent COVID-19. CDR3s include the opening cysteine and the closing phenylalanine or tryptophan. The D gene is left open where the match is weak.

v_call	j_call	d_call	cdr3_nt	cdr3_aa
TRBV30	TRBJ2-1	-	TGTGCCTGGGGTGCCGTGGGACTTCACAATGAGCAGTTCTTC	CAWGAVGLHNEQFF
TRBV30	TRBJ1-4	-	TGTGCCTGGAACCCGGGAGGGGGTAGTGAAAAACTGTTTTTT	CAWNPGGGSEKLFF
TRBV9	TRBJ2-5	-	TGTGCCAGCAGCGTGGGTGTTCAGGTTTCGGAGACCCAGTACTTC	CASSVGVQVSETQYF
TRBV10-3	TRBJ2-1	TRBD2	TGTGCCATCAGCCAACGGGGGGGAACATACAATGAGCAGTTCTTC	CAISQRGGTYNEQFF
TRBV4-1	TRBJ1-6	-	TGCGCCAGCAGCCAAGATGGGGGACAACCTTCCTATAATTCACCCCTCCACTTT	CASSQDGGQPSYNSPLHF
TRBV4-2	TRBJ1-4	-	TGTGCCAGCAGCCTCCGGCGGGGGGAAAAACTGTTTTTT	CASSLRRGEKLFF
TRBV11-2	TRBJ2-3	-	TGTGCCAGCAGCCCGGGACTCGCCTCCGATACGCAGTATTTT	CASSPGLASDTQYF
TRBV21-1	TRBJ1-1	-	TGTGCCAGCAGCAAAATCCTGGGGGCAGTTAACACTGAAGCTTTCTTT	CASSKILGAVNTEAFF
TRBV6-1	TRBJ1-5	-	TGTGCCAGCAGTGAAGGAAGGAGGGATGGTAGACAGCCCCAGCATTTT	CASSEGRRDGRQPQHF
TRBV7-2	TRBJ2-1	TRBD1	TGTGCCAGCAGCTTGAACAGGGGGCACAATGAGCAGTTCTTC	CASSLNRGHNEQFF
TRBV3-1/TRBV3-2	TRBJ1-2	-	TGTGCCAGCAGCCTCCGGAGCTATGGCTACACCTTC	CASSLRSYGYTF
TRBV25-1	TRBJ1-1	-	TGTGCCAGCAGTGGGCGACACAACACTGAAGCTTTCTTT	CASSGRHNTEAFF
TRBV6-6	TRBJ2-2	-	TGTGCCAGCAGTAGCCGATTTGTGCCCGGGGAGCTGTTTTTT	CASSSRFVPGELFF